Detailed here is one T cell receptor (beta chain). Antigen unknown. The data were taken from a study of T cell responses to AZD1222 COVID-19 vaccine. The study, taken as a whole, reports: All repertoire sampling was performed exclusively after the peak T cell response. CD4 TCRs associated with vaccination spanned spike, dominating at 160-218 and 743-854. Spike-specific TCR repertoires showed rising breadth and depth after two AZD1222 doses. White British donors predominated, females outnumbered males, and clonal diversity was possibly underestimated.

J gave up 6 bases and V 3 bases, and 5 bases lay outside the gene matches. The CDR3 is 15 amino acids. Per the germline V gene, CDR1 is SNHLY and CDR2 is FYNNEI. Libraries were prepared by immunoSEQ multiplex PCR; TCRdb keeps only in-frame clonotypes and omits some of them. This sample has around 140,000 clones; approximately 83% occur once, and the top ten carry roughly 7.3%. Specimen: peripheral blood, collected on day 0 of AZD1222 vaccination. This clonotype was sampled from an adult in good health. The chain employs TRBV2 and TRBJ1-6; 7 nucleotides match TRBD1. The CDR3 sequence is CASSDYGTVNSPLHF. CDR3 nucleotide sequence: TGTGCCAGCAGTGATTATGGGACAGTTAATTCACCCCTCCACTTT.